These 22 T cell receptor beta chains were sequenced from one sample in a study of T cell repertoires in cytomegalovirus infection. These TCRs' antigens remain unknown. One entry per CDR3 protein, called by TCRdb with MiXCR from the reads. This sample has around 89,000 distinct CDR3 sequences; 29% occur once, and the top ten carry roughly 71%. Sequences were derived from CD8+ T cells from cultured PBMCs, sampled from culture after CMV antigen stimulation. All receptors derive from a human donor in good health (CMV status not recorded). Some clones in this sample may be carry-over from other donors' samples.

This clonotype turned up a few times. This sequence joins TRBV20-1 and TRBJ1-6; weak D call: TRBD1 (6 bases). Trimming removed 3 bases at V and 9 bases at J, with 15 bases between. Germline V gene lookup returns CDR1 DFQATT and CDR2 SNEGSKA (reference sequence). There are 14 residues in the CDR3. CDR3 loop: CSARSSQGGSPLHF. The CDR3 DNA sequence: TGCAGTGCTAGGTCCTCACAGGGTGGTTCACCCCTCCACTTT.

The CDR3 nucleotides are TGTGCCAGCAGCCTTTCCGGGACAGGCCGGGGCAATCAGCCCCAGCATTTT. Its protein is CASSLSGTGRGNQPQHF. The chain couples TRBV7-8 to TRBJ1-5; 8 nucleotides line up with TRBD1. The germline V gene has CDR1 SGHVS and CDR2 FQNEAQ. The V and J ends lost 5 bases and 2 bases, in that order; junction bases with no gene match: 11. The CDR3 extends over 17 amino acids.

This clonotype was seen more than once but under ten times. The V and J genes are TRBV10-3 and TRBJ1-5, with unresolved D. CDR3 length: 17 amino acids. Trimming stripped 0 bases from V and 3 bases from J, with 15 bases between. Germline CDR1 reads ENHRY; CDR2 reads SYGVKD. DNA for the CDR3: TGTGCCATCAGTGAGTCGAGCGCAGGAACCTACAATCAGCCCCAGCATTTT. Its translation: CAISESSAGTYNQPQHF.

This clonotype was observed at least ten times. V gene TRBV7-8 combines with J gene TRBJ2-1; 10 nucleotides match TRBD2. V lost 1 base and J lost 0; bases outside the gene matches: 9. The CDR3 loop spans 19 amino acids. Germline loops: CDR1 SGHVS, CDR2 FQNEAQ. The CDR3 DNA sequence: TGTGCCAGCAGCTTAGATGGTAGCGGGGGGCCGAGCTCCTACAATGAGCAGTTCTTC. Amino acid sequence: CASSLDGSGGPSSYNEQFF.

There are many counts of this clonotype. This chain connects TRBV4-1 to TRBJ2-5, with D hard to call. V was shortened by 1 base and J by 1 base, with 4 bases between the two germline ends. The CDR3 totals 13 residues. Germline V gene sequence: CDR1 MGHRA, CDR2 YSYEKL. CDR3 nucleotide sequence: TGCGCCAGCAGCCAAGTCGTCCAAGAGACCCAGTACTTC. It specifies CASSQVVQETQYF.

The chain carries TRBV7-9 and TRBJ2-7; TRBD1 aligns across 10 bases. The CDR3 is 16 residues long. The V gene's germline CDR1 is SEHNR and CDR2 FQNEAQ (reference sequence). The V and J ends lost 5 bases and 3 bases, in that order; junction bases with no gene match: 10. The CDR3 loop reads CASSLDRGFWRYEQYF. DNA for the CDR3: TGTGCCAGCAGCCTGGACAGGGGGTTTTGGCGCTACGAGCAGTACTTC.

The V gene is TRBV12-3 or TRBV12-4, the J gene TRBJ2-7; D perhaps matches TRBD1 (6 bases). The V end lost 4 bases, the J end lost 6 bases, and 19 bases lay between the germline ends. The CDR3 extends over 15 amino acids. CDR3 DNA sequence: TGTGCCAGCAGTTCGGACAGTGGTCCCTTCTCCGAGCAGTACTTC. This translates into CASSSDSGPFSEQYF.

This clonotype has at least ten counts. The chain recombines TRBV7-8 with TRBJ2-7; 7 nucleotides align to TRBD2. Germline CDR1 reads SGHVS; CDR2 reads FQNEAQ. The CDR3 contains 15 residues. The J segment lost 2 bases and the V segment lost 2 bases, leaving 6 bases of the junction unmatched. The CDR3 protein is CASSLMSSGTYEQYF. The CDR3 region has the DNA TGTGCCAGCAGCTTAATGTCTAGCGGTACCTACGAGCAGTACTTC. The full variable domain, rest sourced from reference TRBV7-8 and TRBJ2-7, is GAGVSQSPRYKVAKRGQDVALRCDPISGHVSLFWYQQALGQGPEFLTYFQNEAQLDKSGLPSDRFFAERPEGSVSTLKIQRTQQEDSAVYLCASSLMSSGTYEQYFGPGTRLTVT.

The chain combines TRBV2 with TRBJ2-3, with TRBD2 matching 9 bases. CDR1 SNHLY and CDR2 FYNNEI come from the germline V gene. This CDR3 is 15 amino acids long. V gave up 6 bases and J gave up 1 base; unmatched junction bases: 5. CDR3 nucleotide sequence: TGTGCCAGCAGGAGGGTAGCGGGGGGCACAGATACGCAGTATTTT. Its translation: CASRRVAGGTDTQYF.

The rearrangement uses TRBV12-3 or TRBV12-4 and TRBJ1-6; TRBD1 aligns across 10 bases. Germline trimming cut 3 bases from V and 7 bases from J; bases unmatched to any gene: 15. CDR3 size: 19 residues. The CDR3 region is CASSLPFGGGQGGNSPLHF. Here the CDR3 DNA reads TGTGCCAGCAGTTTGCCGTTTGGCGGCGGACAGGGGGGAAATTCACCCCTCCACTTT.

The chain has TRBV2 and TRBJ2-7; D not certain. V dropped 3 bases and J dropped 3 bases, with 9 bases sitting between them. Germline assignment: CDR1 SNHLY and CDR2 FYNNEI. This CDR3 contains 13 residues. In nucleotides, the CDR3 is TGTGCCAGCAGTGAGGTCTCGGACTACGAGCAGTACTTC. Translating it yields CASSEVSDYEQYF.

The V call is TRBV9, the J call TRBJ2-3, with a weak D call TRBD2 (7 bases). Trimming left V 5 bases short and J 1 base short, with 14 bases between. The CDR3 has 15 residues. The germline gives CDR1 SGDLS, CDR2 YYNGEE. This CDR3 is CASSAEGGGTDTQYF. The CDR3 nucleotides are TGTGCCAGCAGTGCCGAGGGGGGGGGCACAGATACGCAGTATTTT.

This clonotype has just a few counts. The chain carries TRBV7-9 and TRBJ1-1; tentative D call: TRBD1 (6 bases). CDR1 and CDR2 (germline): SEHNR, FQNEAQ (reference sequence). V was pared by 5 bases and J by 3 bases, with 22 bases between. The CDR3 extends over 17 amino acids. The CDR3 sequence is CASSQVGQRGIDTEAFF. The CDR3 bases are TGTGCCAGCAGCCAAGTCGGACAGCGGGGGATTGACACTGAAGCTTTCTTT.

The rearrangement joins TRBV7-9 to TRBJ2-1; perhaps D is TRBD1 or TRBD2 (6 bases each). Trimming removed 4 bases from V and 4 bases from J, with 20 bases in between. Germline values: CDR1 SEHNR, CDR2 FQNEAQ (reference sequence). The CDR3 sequence is 17 residues long. The CDR3 here is CASSYPPGAGQYNEQFF. DNA of the CDR3: TGTGCCAGCAGCTACCCCCCGGGGGCGGGGCAATACAATGAGCAGTTCTTC.

This clonotype appeared many times. The chain combines TRBV7-8 with TRBJ2-3, with TRBD2 identical over 8 bases. Per the germline V gene, CDR1 is SGHVS and CDR2 is FQNEAQ. The V segment lost 5 bases and the J segment 6 bases; nucleotides outside the gene matches: 7. The CDR3 runs to 14 residues. For the CDR3, the DNA is TGTGCCAGCAGCGTAACGGGGGGGCTGGATACGCAGTATTTT. Its protein product is CASSVTGGLDTQYF.

There are a few counts of this clonotype. The chain uses TRBV2 and TRBJ2-3; 10 nucleotides match TRBD2. The CDR3 is 16 amino acids. The germline V gene has CDR1 SNHLY and CDR2 FYNNEI. Germline trimming cut 2 bases from V and 5 bases from J; bases unmatched to any gene: 7. CDR3 nucleotide sequence: TGTGCCAGCAGTGAAAGGGTAGCGGGGGGCTTAGATACGCAGTATTTT. The encoded protein is CASSERVAGGLDTQYF.

This clonotype appeared many times. The gene calls are TRBV27 and TRBJ1-1, with D possibly TRBD1 on 6 matching bases. CDR1 and CDR2 from the germline V gene are MNHEY and SMNVEV (reference sequence). V lost 3 bases and J lost 4, with 18 bases in between. The CDR3 runs 16 residues. DNA for the CDR3: TGTGCCAGCAGTTTCGTGGGGGGGGGCGTGGGCACTGAAGCTTTCTTT. Translating it yields CASSFVGGGVGTEAFF.

The genes are TRBV4-1 and TRBJ2-5; D remains ambiguous. Germline CDR1 MGHRA, CDR2 YSYEKL. The CDR3 covers 13 residues. Trimming removed 3 bases at V and 2 bases at J, with 7 bases between. This CDR3 is CASSQRLQETQYF. In nucleotides, the CDR3 is TGCGCCAGCAGCCAGAGATTACAAGAGACCCAGTACTTC.

The V gene is TRBV27, the J gene TRBJ2-2; D may be TRBD2 (6 bases). Germline values: CDR1 MNHEY, CDR2 SMNVEV (reference sequence). This CDR3 is built from 13 residues. Trimming stripped 4 bases from V and 6 bases from J, with 9 bases between. In DNA form, the CDR3 reads TGTGCCAGCAGTTGGAGGGGTGCCGGGGAGCTGTTTTTT. It specifies CASSWRGAGELFF.

This clonotype was picked up many times. The chain links TRBV7-2 to TRBJ2-3; 7 positions agree with TRBD2. V dropped 5 bases and J dropped 2; count of bases not matched to a gene: 10. The CDR3 totals 16 residues. CDR1 and CDR2 from the germline V gene are SGHTA and FQGNSA. CDR3 in DNA: TGTGCCAGCAGCCCCGGGACTACCAAGTTCACAGATACGCAGTATTTT. Amino acids: CASSPGTTKFTDTQYF.

The chain links TRBV5-1 to TRBJ1-1, with D perhaps matching TRBD1 (5 bases). Trimming cost V 3 bases and J 5 bases, with 23 bases left between them. Looked up from germline, CDR1 is SGHRS and CDR2 is YFSETQ. The CDR3 consists of 17 residues. The CDR3 loop is CASSSSALGALRTEAFF. CDR3 DNA: TGCGCCAGCAGCTCTAGCGCGCTAGGGGCGCTCAGGACTGAAGCTTTCTTT.

The sample holds a few counts of this clonotype. Here the CDR3 reads CASSLVHSPYNEQFF. CDR3 in DNA: TGTGCCAGCAGCTTAGTCCATTCCCCCTACAATGAGCAGTTCTTC. This chain links TRBV11-3 with TRBJ2-1, with D uncertain. The CDR3 has 15 residues. Germline CDR1 and CDR2: SGHNT and YENEEA. V was trimmed by 1 base and J by 2 bases, leaving 9 bases between them. Variable domain in full (rest from reference TRBV11-3 and TRBJ2-1): EAGVVQSPRYKIIEKKQPVAFWCNPISGHNTLYWYLQNLGQGPELLIRYENEEAVDDSQLPKDRFSAERLKGVDSTLKIQPAELGDSAVYLCASSLVHSPYNEQFFGPGTRLTVL.